The 31 T cell receptor beta chains below come from one sample, sequenced in a study of shared clonotypes between healthy human individuals (dated by TCRdb to 2020 to 2021). Receptor amplification or capture employed the immunoSEQ multiplex PCR assay. Sourced from immuneACCESS, this table was stored by TCRdb with only in-frame sequences that have V and J called. A share of the clones is absent; for the studies checked, an unresolved V gene accounts for under half, and the remainder has no known explanation. For this sample there are 550,000 to 850,000 clones; approximately 74% appear just once. The top ten clonotypes cover 1.7% of the sample. The sequenced sample consisted of memory CD4+ T cells sorted from blood. The cell subset or site tag for this specimen amounts to: CD45RA-negative fraction. The source is a woman aged 25 to 39 in good health.

The chain recombines TRBV19 with TRBJ1-5, with D possibly matching TRBD1 (5 bases). Trimming removed 0 bases from V and 11 bases from J, with 17 bases in between. The length of the CDR3 is 15 residues. Germline V gives CDR1 LNHDA, CDR2 SQIVND (reference sequence). CDR3 residues: CASSIEGNRFTAQHF. DNA for the CDR3: TGTGCCAGTAGTATAGAGGGTAACAGGTTCACGGCCCAGCATTTT.

The sample holds a few counts of this clone. V is TRBV1 and J is TRBJ2-3; the table's D call, TRBD2, was not checked against the DNA. TRBV1 constitutes a pseudogene. The CDR3 totals 17 residues. The CDR3 coding sequence is TGCACCAGCAGCCAAGATCCCTACCGGGAGGGCCGGGATACGCAGTATTTT. This gives the protein CTSSQDPYREGRDTQYF.

This chain uses TRBV2 with TRBJ1-5; no reliable D call. This CDR3 spans 14 amino acids. The V gene's germline CDR1 is SNHLY and CDR2 FYNNEI. Trimming took off 2 bases at V and 5 bases at J, with 10 bases between the two ends. The CDR3 nucleotides read TGTGCCAGCAGTGAACGCCAGTCCCATCAGCCCCAGCATTTT. Residues: CASSERQSHQPQHF.

The CDR3 region is CASSGPGGLAVSEQYF. Written as DNA, the CDR3 is TGTGCCAGCAGCGGGCCGGGGGGACTAGCGGTGAGCGAGCAGTACTTC. The gene calls are TRBV11-2 and TRBJ2-7, with 11 bases lining up with TRBD2. The CDR3 is 16 amino acids. V shed 5 bases, J shed 6 bases, and the junction held 12 bases outside the gene matches. The germline V gene encodes CDR1 SGHAT and CDR2 FQNNGV.

Turning to this clone: This clone may be a read error of a much larger clone one base away. The chain joins TRBV6-6 to TRBJ1-1, with D hard to call. Germline V gene sequence: CDR1 MNHNY, CDR2 SVGAGI (reference sequence). CDR3 size: 10 residues. Trimming pared 8 bases from V and 3 bases from J, leaving 4 bases between. The CDR3, as DNA: TGTGCCAGCGGGGACACTGAAGCTTTCTTT. Residues: CASGDTEAFF.

This clone has just a few counts. The chain employs TRBV5-1 and TRBJ2-3, with a weak D call TRBD2 (5 bases). CDR3 length equals 17 residues. CDR1 is SGHRS, CDR2 YFSETQ, per germline. V lost 4 bases to trimming and J lost 1 base, with 19 bases between them. The CDR3: CASSVNRGRQGTDTQYF. CDR3 nucleotide sequence: TGCGCCAGCAGCGTAAACCGGGGTCGTCAGGGCACAGATACGCAGTATTTT.

The chain combines TRBV5-1 with TRBJ2-3, with D perhaps TRBD2 (7 bases). Trimming left V 4 bases short and J 4 bases short, with 19 bases between. The CDR3 has 16 residues. Germline V lookup: CDR1 SGHRS, CDR2 YFSETQ. This CDR3 is CASSPGSGGYADTQYF. CDR3 in DNA: TGCGCCAGCAGCCCCGGTTCGGGGGGCTACGCAGATACGCAGTATTTT.

The chain is built from TRBV28 and TRBJ2-3, with TRBD1 matching over 7 bases. With V trimmed by 8 bases and J by 2 bases, 7 bases remained unmatched. This CDR3 spans 14 amino acids. CDR1 MDHEN and CDR2 SYDVKM come from the germline V gene. DNA of the CDR3: TGTGCCAGCGGTTCGGGACAGCACACAGATACGCAGTATTTT. It codes for CASGSGQHTDTQYF.

V usage is TRBV5-5 and J usage is TRBJ2-5; no definite D call. The CDR3 is 17 residues long. With 3 bases removed from V and 4 bases from J, the gap between germline ends came to 22 bases. Germline CDR1 reads SGHKS; CDR2 reads YYEKEE (reference sequence). CDR3: CASSSFISRNLLETQYF. The DNA for the CDR3 is TGTGCCAGCAGCTCGTTCATTTCTAGGAATCTTCTAGAGACCCAGTACTTC.

The chain couples TRBV5-1 to TRBJ2-5; TRBD2 is a possible D gene (5 bases). The CDR3 totals 14 residues. V shed 4 bases and J shed 1 base, with 11 bases lying between them. Germline V lookup: CDR1 SGHRS, CDR2 YFSETQ. CDR3 coding DNA: TGCGCCAGCAGCCCGGGGAGCAGCCAAGAGACCCAGTACTTC. This translates into CASSPGSSQETQYF.

This clone was counted only a few times. The chain couples TRBV2 to TRBJ2-3; D perhaps matches TRBD2 (6 bases). Germline-derived CDR1 and CDR2 are SNHLY and FYNNEI. V lost 6 bases to trimming and J lost 4 bases, with 20 bases between them. The CDR3 sequence is 16 residues long. The CDR3 is CASSRLGSTSADTQYF. CDR3 DNA: TGTGCCAGCAGCCGACTAGGATCCACCTCCGCAGATACGCAGTATTTT.

CDR3 nucleotides: TGTGCCAGTAGTATAAGAGGGGGACTAGCGGGCCAAAACATTCAGTACTTC. Amino acids: CASSIRGGLAGQNIQYF. The V call is TRBV19, the J call TRBJ2-4; 12 bases are a match to TRBD2. J lost 5 bases, V lost 2 bases, and 7 bases had no gene match. The V gene's germline CDR1 is LNHDA and CDR2 SQIVND (reference sequence). The CDR3 totals 17 residues.

The chain is built from TRBV28 and TRBJ1-4; D is undetermined. From germline, CDR1 is MDHEN and CDR2 SYDVKM. This CDR3 is 11 amino acids long. CDR3 in DNA: TGTGTGGTTGCAACTAATGAAAAACTGTTTTTT. It codes for CVVATNEKLFF.

The CDR3 region is CASSESRGQQGEAFF. Written as DNA, the CDR3 is TGCGCCAGCAGTGAGTCTCGTGGTCAACAGGGTGAAGCTTTCTTT. V usage is TRBV10-2 and J usage is TRBJ1-1; maybe TRBD1 (6 bases). CDR3 length equals 15 residues. Germline V CDR1 and CDR2: WSHSY, SAAADI. The ends were cut back, 0 bases at V and 7 bases at J, with 15 bases in the middle.

The V gene is TRBV4-2, the J gene TRBJ2-1, with TRBD2 as a possible D gene (6 bases). The germline gives CDR1 LGHNA, CDR2 YNFKEQ. This CDR3 spans 18 amino acids. Trimming cost V 0 bases and J 2 bases, with 17 bases left between them. The CDR3 nucleotides read TGTGCCAGCAGCCAAGACCCCAATAGCGGAACAACCTACAATGAGCAGTTCTTC. Protein: CASSQDPNSGTTYNEQFF.

This chain connects TRBV27 to TRBJ2-3; D is perhaps TRBD1 (5 bases). Trimming took 5 bases from V and 3 from J, leaving 21 bases between them. Looked up from germline, CDR1 is MNHEY and CDR2 is SMNVEV (reference sequence). This CDR3 is built from 17 residues. CDR3 DNA sequence: TGTGCCAGCAGTGCCCCACGTGGGCAGGGTAGGACAGATACGCAGTATTTT. The encoded protein is CASSAPRGQGRTDTQYF.

This clone was detected only a few times. V gene TRBV29-1 combines with J gene TRBJ2-7; the D gene is possibly TRBD1 (5 bases). Trimming stripped 7 bases from V and 5 bases from J, with 15 bases between. This CDR3 has 12 residues. CDR1 is SQVTM and CDR2 is ANQGSEA in the germline V gene. CDR3 DNA sequence: TGCAGCGCGTACACACAGGCCCACGAGCAGTACTTC. Translating it yields CSAYTQAHEQYF.

J is TRBJ1-1 and V is TRBV2, with 9 bases that match TRBD1. J was trimmed by 4 bases and V by 7 bases; bases with no gene match: 7. The germline CDR1 and CDR2 sequences are SNHLY and FYNNEI. CDR3 length equals 14 residues. The CDR3 spells CASKDRGLSTEAFF. CDR3 nucleotides: TGTGCCAGCAAAGACAGGGGGTTGAGCACTGAAGCTTTCTTT.

The chain is built from TRBV18 and TRBJ2-5; 9 bases match TRBD2. Germline CDR1 KGHSH, CDR2 LQKENI. The CDR3 contains 16 residues. The V segment lost 3 bases and the J segment 5 bases; nucleotides outside the gene matches: 10. CDR3 nucleotides: TGTGCCAGCTCACCGGCTAGCGGGACGGATGGTGAGACCCAGTACTTC. Translation: CASSPASGTDGETQYF.

The genes are TRBV5-4 and TRBJ2-7; 8 positions match TRBD1. Germline CDR1 is SGHNT and CDR2 is YYREEE (reference sequence). Losses at the gene ends were 0 bases for V and 5 bases for J; bases not matched to a gene: 7. This CDR3 is 15 amino acids long. The CDR3 is CASSLAGTGGHEQYF. CDR3 nucleotide sequence: TGTGCCAGCAGCTTGGCGGGAACAGGGGGTCACGAGCAGTACTTC.

This clone was seen more than once but under ten times. The V gene is TRBV19, the J gene TRBJ2-2, with D unclear. V gave up 4 bases and J gave up 6 bases, with 12 bases separating them. There are 14 residues in the CDR3. Germline V CDR1 and CDR2: LNHDA, SQIVND (reference sequence). CDR3 loop: CASSTRARSGELFF. The CDR3 DNA follows: TGTGCCAGTAGTACTAGGGCAAGGTCCGGGGAGCTGTTTTTT.

The genes are TRBV11-2 and TRBJ2-3; TRBD2 aligns across 9 bases. The CDR3 is 14 residues long. The V gene end was trimmed by 4 bases and the J gene end by 7 bases; junction bases not matched to a gene: 6. The V gene's germline CDR1 is SGHAT and CDR2 FQNNGV. The CDR3 here is CASSSASGAHTQYF. The CDR3 DNA is TGTGCCAGCAGCTCGGCTAGCGGGGCTCATACGCAGTATTTT.

V and J are TRBV6-1 and TRBJ1-3, with D perhaps matching TRBD1 (5 bases). The CDR3 is 14 residues long. Germline loops: CDR1 MNHNS, CDR2 SASEGT. The V and J ends lost 1 base and 7 bases respectively, with 11 bases between them. The CDR3 DNA follows: TGTGCCAGCAGTGAAGGGTCAGGGACCAACACCATATATTTT. It yields the protein CASSEGSGTNTIYF.

A remark on this clone: The sample has other DNA sequences that encode this CDR3 too. The chain couples TRBV14 to TRBJ2-5; no firm D call. The germline V and J ends were trimmed by 2 bases and 5 bases, with 3 bases remaining between them. The CDR3 runs to 11 residues. Germline loops: CDR1 SGHDN, CDR2 FVKESK. The chain's CDR3 is CASSQRETQYF. Here the CDR3 DNA reads TGTGCCAGCAGCCAACGGGAGACCCAGTACTTC.

This chain connects TRBV9 to TRBJ2-1, with 8 bases that match TRBD2. The CDR3 contains 16 residues. CDR1 is SGDLS and CDR2 is YYNGEE in the germline V gene. Losses at the gene ends were 2 bases for V and 4 bases for J; bases not matched to a gene: 8. The CDR3 DNA follows: TGTGCCAGCAGCGTGGTGAGCGGGAGCCTTTACAATGAGCAGTTCTTC. Protein: CASSVVSGSLYNEQFF. The whole variable domain, filled in from reference TRBV9 and TRBJ2-1, reads DSGVTQTPKHLITATGQRVTLRCSPRSGDLSVYWYQQSLDQGLQFLIQYYNGEERAKGNILERFSAQQFPDLHSELNLSSLELGDSALYFCASSVVSGSLYNEQFFGPGTRLTVL.

The chain is built from TRBV19 and TRBJ2-7; D is perhaps TRBD1 or TRBD2 (7 bases each). The ends were cut back, 4 bases at V and 3 bases at J, with 22 bases in the middle. This CDR3 spans 17 amino acids. Germline assignment: CDR1 LNHDA and CDR2 SQIVND (reference sequence). This CDR3 reads CASSTDGRAGGVYEQYF. The DNA of the CDR3 is TGTGCCAGTAGTACCGACGGCCGGGCAGGGGGGGTCTACGAGCAGTACTTC.

This rearrangement joins TRBV28 to TRBJ1-5; D is possibly TRBD1 (5 bases). The CDR3 is made up of 15 amino acids. The germline gives CDR1 MDHEN, CDR2 SYDVKM. Trimming left V 5 bases short and J 4 bases short, with 15 bases between. The CDR3 bases are TGTGCCAGCAGTCCCCCCAGGGCGGGAAATCAGCCCCAGCATTTT. Protein: CASSPPRAGNQPQHF.

This chain connects TRBV6-5 to TRBJ1-2, with D uncertain. The germline V gene has CDR1 MNHEY and CDR2 SVGAGI. V shed 0 bases and J shed 4 bases, with 15 bases lying between them. The CDR3 is 16 residues long. As DNA, the CDR3 is TGTGCCAGCAGTTACTCTTCAAGAACGCGCGCCTATGGCTACACCTTC. Protein product: CASSYSSRTRAYGYTF.

The genes are TRBV5-5 and TRBJ1-1; D call uncertain. The V gene's germline CDR1 is SGHKS and CDR2 YYEKEE (reference sequence). The CDR3 is 15 residues long. Trimming removed 2 bases at V and 3 bases at J, with 14 bases between. The chain's CDR3 is CASSFRGTRDTEAFF. The CDR3 region has the DNA TGTGCCAGCAGCTTTCGAGGAACGCGGGACACTGAAGCTTTCTTT.

The chain employs TRBV28 and TRBJ2-7, with D tentatively TRBD1 (7 bases). V lost 7 bases, J lost 2 bases, and 15 bases lay in between. The CDR3 sequence is 14 residues long. Germline CDR1 is MDHEN and CDR2 is SYDVKM. The CDR3 coding sequence is TGTGCCAGCAATACGGCAGGGGGGACCTACGAGCAGTACTTC. It translates to CASNTAGGTYEQYF.

For this clone: At the DNA level, this CDR3 is encoded by other sequences in the same sample as well. This sequence joins TRBV6-5 and TRBJ1-5; 7 bases align to TRBD1. Losses at the gene ends were 5 bases for V and 5 bases for J; bases not matched to a gene: 6. CDR3 length: 14 amino acids. The germline V gene has CDR1 MNHEY and CDR2 SVGAGI. CDR3 DNA: TGTGCCAGCAGTAGCAGACAGGGAGATCAGCCCCAGCATTTT. Its translation: CASSSRQGDQPQHF.